The 18 T cell receptor beta chains below were found in one sample sequenced in a study of blood T cell repertoires in COVID-19. Assay: immunoSEQ multiplex PCR; the TCRdb copy retains only in-frame clones and omits some. The sample consists of 150,000 to 200,000 clones, over 80% of them appearing once. Sample: peripheral blood. These receptors were collected from a woman aged 40 to 55 with acute or convalescent COVID-19.

This clone was seen a few times. The chain is built from TRBV2 and TRBJ2-7; D might be TRBD1 (7 bases). Trimming left V 6 bases short and J 3 bases short, with 12 bases between. The CDR3 loop spans 13 amino acids. Germline assignment: CDR1 SNHLY and CDR2 FYNNEI. The CDR3 sequence: CASRRDSNYEQYF. The CDR3 coding sequence is TGTGCCAGCAGGCGGGACAGCAACTACGAGCAGTACTTC.

This chain connects TRBV7-8 to TRBJ2-1; weak D call: TRBD2 (6 bases). There are 17 residues in the CDR3. The V end was cut by 4 bases, the J end by 1 base, with 17 bases between. Germline CDR1 SGHVS, CDR2 FQNEAQ. The CDR3 sequence is CASSSRWGGTSYNEQFF. CDR3 bases: TGTGCCAGCAGCTCCCGGTGGGGCGGGACGTCCTACAATGAGCAGTTCTTC.

The chain has TRBV19 and TRBJ1-5; the match to TRBD1 covers 7 bases. Trimming removed 3 bases from V and 5 bases from J; junction bases left unmatched: 10. The germline V gene encodes CDR1 LNHDA and CDR2 SQIVND (reference sequence). This CDR3 spans 16 amino acids. In nucleotides, the CDR3 is TGTGCCAGTAGTATTTCCTGGGGGACAGATTATCAGCCCCAGCATTTT. It translates to CASSISWGTDYQPQHF.

This clone was recorded once. V and J are TRBV30 and TRBJ1-2; the D is unclear. V gave up 0 bases and J gave up 4 bases, with 15 bases separating them. The germline V gene has CDR1 GTSNPN and CDR2 SVGIG (reference sequence). The CDR3 extends over 15 amino acids. The CDR3 DNA reads TGTGCCTGGAGTGTATGGGGTGCGGGGAGCTATGGCTACACCTTC. Amino acid sequence: CAWSVWGAGSYGYTF.

The CDR3 DNA reads as TGTGCCAGCAGTCCGCGTAGAGAGACCCAGTACTTC. Its protein product is CASSPRRETQYF. This chain links TRBV2 with TRBJ2-5; D is uncertain. V gave up 5 bases and J gave up 4 bases, with 8 bases separating them. This CDR3 comprises 12 residues. Looked up from germline, CDR1 is SNHLY and CDR2 is FYNNEI.

This sequence joins TRBV7-9 and TRBJ1-6; 7 bases agree with TRBD1. After removal of 4 bases from V and 5 bases from J, the junction contained 5 bases not matched to a gene. This CDR3 has 15 amino acids. Germline CDR1 reads SEHNR; CDR2 reads FQNEAQ (reference sequence). CDR3 amino acids: CASSSDRDHNSPLHF. The CDR3, as DNA: TGTGCCAGCAGCTCTGACAGGGACCATAATTCACCCCTCCACTTT.

CDR3: CASSYKDRRLTVYQPQHF. In DNA form, the CDR3 reads TGTGCCAGCAGCTACAAAGACAGAAGGTTGACAGTATATCAGCCCCAGCATTTT. The chain combines TRBV21-1 with TRBJ1-5; TRBD1 was called by the table and not checked on the DNA. TRBV21-1 constitutes a pseudogene. This CDR3 has 18 residues.

The chain employs TRBV7-2 and TRBJ2-7; 7 bases match TRBD1. Trimming removed 5 bases from V and 0 bases from J; junction bases left unmatched: 7. Germline CDR1 reads SGHTA; CDR2 reads FQGNSA. The CDR3 runs 15 residues. In DNA, the CDR3 is TGTGCCAGCAGCCAACAGGGGACCGACTCCTACGAGCAGTACTTC. Encoded protein: CASSQQGTDSYEQYF.

Here the CDR3 reads CASSMMGLALFF. DNA for the CDR3: TGTGCCAGTAGTATGATGGGGCTCGCACTGTTTTTT. V and J are TRBV19 and TRBJ1-4; D might be TRBD1 (5 bases). CDR1 and CDR2 (germline): LNHDA, SQIVND (reference sequence). This CDR3 is built from 12 residues. Between the trimmed V and J ends, which lost 3 bases and 13 bases, there was a span of 12 bases.

This clone turned up a few times. The chain joins TRBV27 to TRBJ1-2, with 8 bases matching TRBD1. J gave up 4 bases and V 6 bases, and 10 bases lay outside the gene matches. The CDR3 spans 15 residues. Germline V gene lookup returns CDR1 MNHEY and CDR2 SMNVEV (reference sequence). As DNA, the CDR3 is TGTGCCAGCAGGACGATTGGACAGGGCTCCTATGGCTACACCTTC. Translating gives CASRTIGQGSYGYTF.

The V call is TRBV19, the J call TRBJ2-1, with D possibly TRBD1 on 5 matching bases. Looked up from germline, CDR1 is LNHDA and CDR2 is SQIVND (reference sequence). The CDR3 covers 15 residues. Trimming removed 7 bases at V and 2 bases at J, with 15 bases between. The CDR3 DNA follows: TGTGCCAGTACCCCAGGGCATTCGGCCTACAATGAGCAGTTCTTC. It is translated as CASTPGHSAYNEQFF.

This clone appeared a single time. The V and J genes are TRBV27 and TRBJ1-2, with D maybe TRBD1 (5 bases). The germline V and J ends were trimmed by 4 bases and 2 bases, with 17 bases remaining between them. From germline, CDR1 is MNHEY and CDR2 SMNVEV (reference sequence). This CDR3 has 16 amino acids. The CDR3 nucleotides are TGTGCCAGCAGTTGGGGGGTCGGGGGAACCAACTATGGCTACACCTTC. As protein: CASSWGVGGTNYGYTF.

The rearrangement joins TRBV5-1 to TRBJ1-2; 7 bases align to TRBD1. J lost 8 bases, V lost 5 bases, and 9 bases had no gene match. This CDR3 contains 13 residues. From germline, CDR1 is SGHRS and CDR2 YFSETQ. CDR3 sequence reads: CASSPDRAQGYTF. The CDR3 DNA follows: TGCGCCAGCAGTCCAGACAGGGCACAGGGCTACACCTTC. Full variable domain (rest looked up from reference TRBV5-1 and TRBJ1-2): KAGVTQTPRYLIKTRGQQVTLSCSPISGHRSVSWYQQTPGQGLQFLFEYFSETQRNKGNFPGRFSGRQFSNSRSEMNVSTLELGDSALYLCASSPDRAQGYTFGSGTRLTVV.

This chain uses TRBV27 with TRBJ2-3, with 9 bases fitting TRBD2. CDR1 MNHEY and CDR2 SMNVEV come from the germline V gene (reference sequence). The CDR3 loop spans 16 amino acids. With V trimmed by 5 bases and J by 2 bases, 8 bases remained unmatched. In DNA, the CDR3 is TGTGCCAGCAGTCCGGGGACTAGCAGACACACAGATACGCAGTATTTT. It yields the protein CASSPGTSRHTDTQYF.

V usage is TRBV28 and J usage is TRBJ2-7, with 13 bases matching TRBD2. Losses at the gene ends were 8 bases for V and 5 bases for J; bases not matched to a gene: 12. In germline, CDR1 is MDHEN, CDR2 SYDVKM. This CDR3 has 16 residues. The CDR3 region has the DNA TGTGCCAGCGGCCCCCTGAGGACTAGCGGGAGACACGAGCAGTACTTC. As protein: CASGPLRTSGRHEQYF.

This clone was found once. The rearrangement links TRBV2 to TRBJ2-7; 10 bases match TRBD2. The germline CDR1 and CDR2 sequences are SNHLY and FYNNEI. Unmatched junction bases numbered 8, after V lost 7 bases and J lost 2 bases. The CDR3 is 15 residues long. DNA for the CDR3: TGTGCCAGCACCCTGGGGCTAGCGGGAGCCTACGAGCAGTACTTC. This gives the protein CASTLGLAGAYEQYF.

The CDR3 coding sequence is TGTGCCAGCAGTTCCTCACTAGCGGTCTCCTACGAGCAGTACTTC. This codes for CASSSSLAVSYEQYF. The chain recombines TRBV6-2 or TRBV6-3 with TRBJ2-7, with 8 bases matching TRBD2. Losses at the gene ends were 4 bases for V and 0 bases for J; bases not matched to a gene: 5. From germline, CDR1 is MNHEY and CDR2 SVGEGT. The length of the CDR3 is 15 residues.

The V and J genes are TRBV10-3 and TRBJ2-2, with 7 bases aligning to TRBD1. The germline CDR1 and CDR2 sequences are ENHRY and SYGVKD. The CDR3 extends over 15 amino acids. V lost 8 bases, J lost 3 bases, and 9 bases stayed unmatched. The CDR3 spells CAIGPDRSYTGELFF. The CDR3 DNA reads as TGTGCCATCGGCCCGGACAGGTCTTACACCGGGGAGCTGTTTTTT.